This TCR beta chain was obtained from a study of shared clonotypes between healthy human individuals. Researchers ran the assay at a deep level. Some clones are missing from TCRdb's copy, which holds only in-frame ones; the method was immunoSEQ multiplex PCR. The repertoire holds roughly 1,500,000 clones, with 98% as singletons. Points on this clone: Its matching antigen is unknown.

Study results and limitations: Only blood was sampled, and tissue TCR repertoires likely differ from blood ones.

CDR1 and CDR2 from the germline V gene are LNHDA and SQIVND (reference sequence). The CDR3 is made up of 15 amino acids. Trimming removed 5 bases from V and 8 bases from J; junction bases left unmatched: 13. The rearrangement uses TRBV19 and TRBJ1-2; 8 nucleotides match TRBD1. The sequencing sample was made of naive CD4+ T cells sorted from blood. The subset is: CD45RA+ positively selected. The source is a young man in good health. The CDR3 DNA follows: TGTGCCAGTAGTCGGCAGGGGGCGCGTGCACGCGGCTACACCTTC. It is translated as CASSRQGARARGYTF. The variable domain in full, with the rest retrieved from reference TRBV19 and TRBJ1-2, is DGGITQSPKYLFRKEGQNVTLSCEQNLNHDAMYWYRQDPGQGLRLIYYSQIVNDFQKGDIAEGYSVSREKKESFPLTVTSAQKNPTAFYLCASSRQGARARGYTFGSGTRLTVV.